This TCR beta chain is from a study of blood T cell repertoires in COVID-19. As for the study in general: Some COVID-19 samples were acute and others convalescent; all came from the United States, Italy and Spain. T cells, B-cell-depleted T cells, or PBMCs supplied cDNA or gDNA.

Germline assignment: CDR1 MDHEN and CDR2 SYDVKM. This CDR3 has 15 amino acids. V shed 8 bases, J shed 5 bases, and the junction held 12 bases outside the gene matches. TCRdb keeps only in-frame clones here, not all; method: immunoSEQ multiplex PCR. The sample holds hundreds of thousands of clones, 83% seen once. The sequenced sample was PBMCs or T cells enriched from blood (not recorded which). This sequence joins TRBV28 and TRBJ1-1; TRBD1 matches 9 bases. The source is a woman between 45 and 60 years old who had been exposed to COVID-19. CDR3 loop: CASLVSGTGKTEAFF. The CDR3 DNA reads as TGTGCCAGCCTCGTAAGCGGGACAGGGAAAACTGAAGCTTTCTTT.